These 32 T cell receptor beta chains were sequenced from one sample in a study of T-cell reconstitution after alpha-beta-depleted transplantation in children. As it was prepared, the TCRbeta library received unique molecular identifiers. TCRdb called the PCR reads again in MiXCR, with one record for every CDR3 protein. The table records around 670,000 distinct CDR3 sequences, less than 15% of them present only once. Sample: PBMCs, taken before TCRalphabeta/CD19-depleted stem cell transplant. These receptor sequences come from a girl aged 2-15 years with congenital amegakaryocytic thrombocytopenia, due to receive a stem cell transplant.

This clonotype was seen ten or more times. J is TRBJ1-1 and V is TRBV12-3 or TRBV12-4; no reliable D call. The CDR3 loop spans 15 amino acids. Trimming removed 5 bases from V and 4 bases from J, with 17 bases in between. The CDR3 loop is CASSIGPAGPTEAFF. CDR3 DNA: TGTGCCAGCAGTATCGGCCCGGCAGGCCCCACTGAAGCTTTCTTT.

This clonotype was observed at least ten times. The chain is built from TRBV20-1 and TRBJ1-4; TRBD1 agrees at 7 bases. V lost 3 bases, J lost 7 bases, and 8 bases stayed unmatched. The germline V gene encodes CDR1 DFQATT and CDR2 SNEGSKA (reference sequence). The length of the CDR3 is 14 residues. This CDR3 is CSASRDRGIEKLFF. The DNA for the CDR3 is TGCAGTGCTAGTAGGGACAGAGGAATTGAAAAACTGTTTTTT.

The genes are TRBV20-1 and TRBJ2-7, with D possibly being TRBD1 (5 bases). Germline V gene lookup returns CDR1 DFQATT and CDR2 SNEGSKA (reference sequence). With 4 bases removed from V and 7 bases from J, the gap between germline ends came to 11 bases. This CDR3 has 11 amino acids. CDR3 DNA: TGCAGTGCTATCAGGGTCGAAGAGCAGTACTTC. Residues: CSAIRVEEQYF.

This clonotype was detected only a few times. The V and J genes are TRBV9 and TRBJ2-7; D is perhaps TRBD1 or TRBD2 (5 bases each). This CDR3 is built from 14 residues. The germline CDR1 and CDR2 sequences are SGDLS and YYNGEE. Deletions cut 5 bases from V and 3 bases from J, with 15 bases between. CDR3 sequence: CASSAGTTGYEQYF. For the CDR3, the DNA is TGTGCCAGCAGTGCCGGGACCACCGGCTACGAGCAGTACTTC.

The gene calls are TRBV5-1 and TRBJ1-2, with TRBD1 matching over 9 bases. This CDR3 has 13 amino acids. CDR1 and CDR2 (germline): SGHRS, YFSETQ. Unmatched junction bases numbered 6, after V lost 7 bases and J lost 5 bases. This CDR3 is CASGSGTGYGYTF. Here the CDR3 DNA reads TGCGCCAGCGGCTCCGGGACAGGGTATGGCTACACCTTC.

This clonotype was recorded many times. The V and J genes are TRBV6-6 and TRBJ2-7; D unclear. Trimming took 2 bases from V and 7 from J, leaving 9 bases between them. CDR1 is MNHNY, CDR2 SVGAGI, per germline (reference sequence). The CDR3 totals 12 residues. The CDR3 DNA sequence: TGTGCCAGCAGTTACGATGGGTTTGAGCAGTACTTC. Amino acid sequence: CASSYDGFEQYF.

This clonotype was detected ten times or more. J is TRBJ2-7 and V is TRBV20-1, with 8 bases identical to TRBD2. CDR1 and CDR2 (germline): DFQATT, SNEGSKA (reference sequence). V lost 1 base to trimming and J lost 2 bases; unmatched junction nucleotides: 1. The CDR3 contains 13 residues. The CDR3 region is CSARVAGTYEQYF. CDR3 nucleotide sequence: TGCAGTGCTAGAGTAGCGGGGACCTACGAGCAGTACTTC.

The chain uses TRBV20-1 and TRBJ2-1; TRBD2 aligns across 16 bases. J lost 3 bases, V lost 5 bases, and 13 bases had no gene match. This CDR3 region has 19 residues. In germline, CDR1 is DFQATT, CDR2 SNEGSKA (reference sequence). CDR3 protein: CSAPGTSGRVNVVYNEQFF. CDR3 sequence (DNA): TGCAGTGCTCCGGGGACTAGCGGGAGGGTGAATGTGGTCTACAATGAGCAGTTCTTC.

The chain joins TRBV20-1 to TRBJ2-7, with TRBD2 identical over 9 bases. Germline V gives CDR1 DFQATT, CDR2 SNEGSKA (reference sequence). The trim removed 3 bases at V and 1 base at J, leaving 4 bases unmatched. There are 14 residues in the CDR3. The CDR3 reads CSASSSGKSYEQYF. As DNA, the CDR3 is TGCAGTGCTAGTTCTAGCGGGAAGTCCTACGAGCAGTACTTC.

The genes are TRBV5-1 and TRBJ2-1; perhaps TRBD2 as D (6 bases). Trimming cost V 0 bases and J 2 bases, with 12 bases left between them. Per germline, CDR1 SGHRS and CDR2 YFSETQ. This CDR3 contains 16 residues. The CDR3 nucleotides are TGCGCCAGCAGCTTGGTTTGGGACTTGGCCTACAATGAGCAGTTCTTC. Encoded protein: CASSLVWDLAYNEQFF.

V usage is TRBV29-1 and J usage is TRBJ2-2; the match to TRBD2 covers 13 bases. The CDR3 is 16 residues long. V lost 4 bases to trimming and J lost 7 bases; unmatched junction nucleotides: 9. From germline, CDR1 is SQVTM and CDR2 ANQGSEA. Here the CDR3 reads CSVGLTSGRAGGELFF. The CDR3 nucleotides are TGCAGCGTTGGCCTTACTAGCGGGAGGGCCGGCGGGGAGCTGTTTTTT.

A few counts support this clonotype. CDR3 loop: CSAGQDLQAYEQYF. In DNA, the CDR3 is TGCAGTGCGGGACAGGACCTCCAGGCCTACGAGCAGTACTTC. This chain connects TRBV20-1 to TRBJ2-7; 8 positions match TRBD1. CDR1 is DFQATT and CDR2 is SNEGSKA in the germline V gene (reference sequence). V shed 6 bases, J shed 2 bases, and the junction held 9 bases outside the gene matches. CDR3 length: 14 residues.

This clonotype was seen repeatedly, ten times or more. The chain recombines TRBV29-1 with TRBJ1-2; 9 nucleotides match TRBD1. The CDR3 is made up of 13 amino acids. Looked up from germline, CDR1 is SQVTM and CDR2 is ANQGSEA. V gave up 6 bases and J gave up 1 base; unmatched junction bases: 3. CDR3 sequence reads: CSVGDRDNYGYTF. The CDR3 DNA is TGCAGCGTCGGGGACAGGGATAACTATGGCTACACCTTC.

This clonotype was observed a handful of times. This chain uses TRBV5-6 with TRBJ2-7, with a weak D call TRBD2 (5 bases). Germline CDR1 and CDR2: SGHDT and YYEEEE. The CDR3 has 17 amino acids. The V end lost 1 base, the J end lost 2 bases, and 19 bases lay between the germline ends. The CDR3 loop reads CASSLSAAPRKAYEQYF. The DNA of the CDR3 is TGTGCCAGCAGCTTGTCAGCGGCCCCAAGGAAGGCCTACGAGCAGTACTTC. Looking up the rest from reference TRBV5-6 and TRBJ2-7 gives the full variable domain: DAGVTQSPTHLIKTRGQQVTLRCSPKSGHDTVSWYQQALGQGPQFIFQYYEEEERQRGNFPDRFSGHQFPNYSSELNVNALLLGDSALYLCASSLSAAPRKAYEQYFGPGTRLTVT.

This clonotype has at least ten counts. The J gene is TRBJ1-1, the V gene TRBV19; D is unclear. The V gene lost 3 bases and the J gene lost 1 base, with 12 bases spanning the gap. The germline gives CDR1 LNHDA, CDR2 SQIVND (reference sequence). The CDR3 contains 15 residues. The CDR3 protein is CASSMNGAENTEAFF. CDR3 DNA sequence: TGTGCCAGTAGTATGAATGGTGCAGAGAACACTGAAGCTTTCTTT. The full variable domain, its missing parts supplied by reference TRBV19 and TRBJ1-1, is DGGITQSPKYLFRKEGQNVTLSCEQNLNHDAMYWYRQDPGQGLRLIYYSQIVNDFQKGDIAEGYSVSREKKESFPLTVTSAQKNPTAFYLCASSMNGAENTEAFFGQGTRLTVV.

A few counts support this clonotype. The rearrangement joins TRBV2 to TRBJ2-2; no reliable D call. Germline lookup yields CDR1 SNHLY and CDR2 FYNNEI. Trimming took 6 bases from V and 2 from J, leaving 13 bases between them. CDR3 size: 15 residues. DNA for the CDR3: TGTGCCAGCAGCCCGGAATACTCAAACACCGGGGAGCTGTTTTTT. Protein sequence: CASSPEYSNTGELFF.

This clonotype was observed at least ten times. This chain links TRBV20-1 with TRBJ2-3; 9 bases agree with TRBD2. Germline trimming cut 6 bases from V and 3 bases from J; bases unmatched to any gene: 10. The CDR3 is 15 residues long. Per the germline V gene, CDR1 is DFQATT and CDR2 is SNEGSKA (reference sequence). The CDR3 spells CSAPGPAGGTDTQYF. CDR3 bases: TGCAGTGCCCCGGGTCCGGCGGGAGGGACAGATACGCAGTATTTT.

A few counts support this clonotype. The chain couples TRBV5-1 to TRBJ2-3; D is unclear. Between the trimmed V and J ends, which lost 0 bases and 6 bases, there was a span of 5 bases. The CDR3 is 12 amino acids. Germline V gene sequence: CDR1 SGHRS, CDR2 YFSETQ. The CDR3 nucleotides read TGCGCCAGCAGCTTGGAGTTTGATACGCAGTATTTT. It specifies CASSLEFDTQYF.

This clonotype was observed a handful of times. This sequence joins TRBV30 and TRBJ2-1; 7 positions match TRBD1. Germline V CDR1 and CDR2: GTSNPN, SVGIG (reference sequence). The CDR3 totals 13 residues. The V segment lost 0 bases and the J segment 5 bases; nucleotides outside the gene matches: 1. In DNA, the CDR3 is TGTGCCTGGAGTGTAACAGGGGACAATGAGCAGTTCTTC. Residues: CAWSVTGDNEQFF.

This clonotype was seen more than once but under ten times. This sequence joins TRBV20-1 and TRBJ1-5; D possibly corresponds to TRBD1 (6 bases). Trimming pared 3 bases from V and 1 base from J, leaving 19 bases between. This CDR3 comprises 17 residues. Germline V gene sequence: CDR1 DFQATT, CDR2 SNEGSKA (reference sequence). Here the CDR3 reads CSARNRALLGSNQPQHF. CDR3 nucleotides: TGCAGTGCTAGGAACAGGGCCCTTCTCGGGAGCAATCAGCCCCAGCATTTT.

This clonotype was recorded at least ten times. The chain employs TRBV20-1 and TRBJ2-2; possible D gene TRBD2, 5 bases. Trimming removed 5 bases at V and 7 bases at J, with 17 bases between. Germline V gene data show CDR1 as DFQATT and CDR2 as SNEGSKA (reference sequence). The CDR3 runs 14 residues. The CDR3 here is CSARPGGRDGELFF. The CDR3 DNA sequence: TGCAGTGCTCGACCGGGCGGGCGAGACGGGGAGCTGTTTTTT.

This clonotype occurred a few times. This chain connects TRBV5-1 to TRBJ1-2; D gene uncertain. The V gene's germline CDR1 is SGHRS and CDR2 YFSETQ. The CDR3 sequence is 16 residues long. Trimming took 4 bases from V and 4 from J, leaving 20 bases between them. The CDR3 DNA reads as TGCGCCAGCAGCATGGAGGGCGCCGACGGCTCCTATGGCTACACCTTC. Translated, it gives CASSMEGADGSYGYTF.

The rearrangement joins TRBV20-1 to TRBJ2-1, with unresolved D. This CDR3 contains 14 residues. Germline CDR1 is DFQATT and CDR2 is SNEGSKA (reference sequence). V was shortened by 6 bases and J by 0 bases, with 12 bases between the two germline ends. As DNA, the CDR3 is TGCAGTGCCACTCGATCGAGCTCCTACAATGAGCAGTTCTTC. Translating gives CSATRSSSYNEQFF.

This chain uses TRBV12-3 or TRBV12-4 with TRBJ1-2; tentatively, D is TRBD1 (5 bases). The CDR3 has 14 residues. Trimming stripped 2 bases from V and 6 bases from J, with 13 bases between. CDR3 sequence: CASSLRARADGYTF. DNA of the CDR3: TGTGCCAGCAGTTTACGGGCCAGGGCAGATGGCTACACCTTC.

The sample holds many counts of this clonotype. The V and J genes are TRBV20-1 and TRBJ2-7, with D possibly matching TRBD2 (6 bases). The CDR3 sequence is 13 residues long. Germline CDR1 reads DFQATT; CDR2 reads SNEGSKA (reference sequence). The ends were cut back, 5 bases at V and 5 bases at J, with 16 bases in the middle. The CDR3 here is CSAPSWGGDEQYF. CDR3 coding DNA: TGCAGTGCTCCCTCTTGGGGAGGTGACGAGCAGTACTTC.

To note about this clonotype: A much larger clone differs from this one at a single base, so this may be a read error. This chain uses TRBV5-1 with TRBJ2-1; tentatively, D is TRBD2 (6 bases). Germline V gives CDR1 SGHRS, CDR2 YFSETQ. This CDR3 region has 13 residues. The germline V and J ends were trimmed by 4 bases and 11 bases, with 16 bases remaining between them. For the CDR3, the DNA is TGCGCCAGCAGCAAGACTAGATGGCATAAGCAGTTCTTC. Residues: CASSKTRWHKQFF. The whole variable domain, filled in from reference TRBV5-1 and TRBJ2-1, reads KAGVTQTPRYLIKTRGQQVTLSCSPISGHRSVSWYQQTPGQGLQFLFEYFSETQRNKGNFPGRFSGRQFSNSRSEMNVSTLELGDSALYLCASSKTRWHKQFFGPGTRLTVL.

The chain links TRBV28 to TRBJ2-7; TRBD2 agrees at 12 bases. With 7 bases clipped from V and 3 bases from J, the junction kept 13 bases outside the gene matches. This CDR3 is built from 17 residues. Germline V CDR1 and CDR2: MDHEN, SYDVKM. The DNA for the CDR3 is TGTGCCAGCACAACTAGGGGAGGACTAGCGGGACTCTACGAGCAGTACTTC. Translation gives CASTTRGGLAGLYEQYF.

The chain joins TRBV30 to TRBJ2-6, with D unresolved. Trimming pared 4 bases from V and 0 bases from J, leaving 7 bases between. CDR3 length equals 14 residues. Looked up from germline, CDR1 is GTSNPN and CDR2 is SVGIG (reference sequence). In DNA, the CDR3 is TGTGCCTGGATAAAGGACTCTGGGGCCAACGTCCTGACTTTC. Its protein product is CAWIKDSGANVLTF.

This clonotype was detected only a few times. The chain couples TRBV12-5 to TRBJ2-7; TRBD2 agrees at 7 bases. V shed 0 bases, J shed 3 bases, and the junction held 8 bases outside the gene matches. The CDR3 is 16 residues long. Germline V gene lookup returns CDR1 LGHNT and CDR2 FRNRAP. CDR3 sequence: CASGLVPGLAVYEQYF. DNA of the CDR3: TGTGCTAGTGGTTTGGTACCCGGGCTAGCGGTCTACGAGCAGTACTTC. Using reference TRBV12-5 and TRBJ2-7 for the parts outside the CDR3, the full variable domain is DARVTQTPRHKVTEMGQEVTMRCQPILGHNTVFWYRQTMMQGLELLAYFRNRAPLDDSGMPKDRFSAEMPDATLATLKIQPSEPRDSAVYFCASGLVPGLAVYEQYFGPGTRLTVT.

In its sample, this clonotype was seen a few times. The DNA of the CDR3 is TGCAGTGCCTCCCCGGGTAGGAGGCGCATTCAGTACTTC. Translation gives CSASPGRRRIQYF. The rearrangement links TRBV20-1 to TRBJ2-4, with a weak D call TRBD2 (5 bases). V was shortened by 6 bases and J by 9 bases, with 18 bases between the two germline ends. Germline CDR1 and CDR2: DFQATT and SNEGSKA (reference sequence). The CDR3 is 13 residues long.

The rearrangement uses TRBV30 and TRBJ2-2, with a tentative D call TRBD1 (5 bases). This CDR3 spans 15 amino acids. Trimming shortened V by 3 bases and J by 1 base, and 12 bases separated the two germline ends. CDR1 and CDR2 from the germline V gene are GTSNPN and SVGIG (reference sequence). The CDR3 nucleotides read TGTGCCTGGAGCCAAACCGACAGGAACACCGGGGAGCTGTTTTTT. Protein: CAWSQTDRNTGELFF.

This clonotype was seen many times. This chain joins TRBV5-1 and TRBJ2-1, with 14 positions matching TRBD2. The V gene's germline CDR1 is SGHRS and CDR2 YFSETQ. The ends lost 4 bases at V and 7 bases at J; junction bases unmatched: 7. This CDR3 has 16 residues. The CDR3 DNA reads as TGCGCCAGCAGCACACGGACTAGCGGGAGGAGGAATGAGCAGTTCTTC. Its translation: CASSTRTSGRRNEQFF.